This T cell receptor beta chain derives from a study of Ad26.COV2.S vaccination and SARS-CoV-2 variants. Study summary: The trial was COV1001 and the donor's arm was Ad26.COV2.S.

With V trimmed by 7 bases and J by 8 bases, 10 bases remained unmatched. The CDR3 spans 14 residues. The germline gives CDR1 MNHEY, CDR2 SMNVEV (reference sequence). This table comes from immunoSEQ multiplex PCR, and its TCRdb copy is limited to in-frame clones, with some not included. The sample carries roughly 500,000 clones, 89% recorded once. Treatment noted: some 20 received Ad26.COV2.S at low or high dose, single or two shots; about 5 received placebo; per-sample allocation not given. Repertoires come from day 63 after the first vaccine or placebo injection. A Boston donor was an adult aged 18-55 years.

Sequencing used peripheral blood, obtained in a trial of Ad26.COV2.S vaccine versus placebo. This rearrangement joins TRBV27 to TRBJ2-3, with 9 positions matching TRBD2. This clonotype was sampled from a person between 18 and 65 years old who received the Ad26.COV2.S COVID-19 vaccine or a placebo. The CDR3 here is CASTVIAGAFTQYF. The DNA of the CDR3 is TGTGCCAGCACGGTGATAGCGGGGGCCTTTACGCAGTATTTT.